The 27 T cell receptor beta chains presented below share a single source sample, sequenced in a study of T cell responses to AZD1222 COVID-19 vaccine (dated by TCRdb to the early 2020s). Libraries were made using the immunoSEQ multiplex PCR assay. What TCRdb holds here is the immuneACCESS table cut down to in-frame rearrangements. Part of the clones is not present; checked against another copy, under half of the missing clones reflect an unresolved V gene, and the others are unexplained. The sample table contains approximately 76,000 clones; only one count was recorded for about 82% of them. 2.9% of the sample rests with the top ten. The time point label corresponds to: baseline before first vaccination. This sample comprised peripheral blood, obtained on day 0 of AZD1222 vaccination. Receptors were obtained from an adult in good health.

V and J are TRBV18 and TRBJ1-1, with a tentative D call TRBD1 (5 bases). The CDR3 is 14 amino acids. CDR1 is KGHSH, CDR2 LQKENI, per germline. The germline V and J ends were trimmed by 6 bases and 1 base, with 12 bases remaining between them. The CDR3 sequence is CASSPLQGNTEAFF. For the CDR3, the DNA is TGTGCCAGCTCGCCCCTCCAGGGGAACACTGAAGCTTTCTTT.

DNA of the CDR3: TGCGCCAGCAGCTTACAAGGGAGGCAAGAGACCCAGTACTTC. This gives the protein CASSLQGRQETQYF. The chain is built from TRBV5-1 and TRBJ2-5; the D gene is possibly TRBD2 (6 bases). The CDR3 length is 14 residues. The germline CDR1 and CDR2 sequences are SGHRS and YFSETQ. V lost 2 bases and J 2 bases, leaving 10 bases between the germline ends.

This clone was counted only a few times. V and J are TRBV10-1 and TRBJ1-1; perhaps TRBD1 as D (6 bases). Trimming removed 2 bases from V and 11 bases from J, with 15 bases in between. CDR3 size: 13 residues. Germline CDR1 reads WNHNN; CDR2 reads SYGVQD (reference sequence). CDR3 coding DNA: TGCGCCAGCAGTGAGGGGGGCGGGGGGCTCGCTTTCTTT. This codes for CASSEGGGGLAFF.

The rearrangement uses TRBV6-5 and TRBJ2-1, with 14 bases that match TRBD2. V lost 7 bases to trimming and J lost 6 bases; unmatched junction nucleotides: 5. CDR3 length: 15 residues. Looked up from germline, CDR1 is MNHEY and CDR2 is SVGAGI. The CDR3 nucleotides read TGTGCCAGCACCTTGACTAGCGGGGGGGGCAATGAGCAGTTCTTC. It encodes CASTLTSGGGNEQFF.

The gene calls are TRBV12-3 or TRBV12-4 and TRBJ2-5; D gene ambiguous. The CDR3 runs to 12 residues. V dropped 4 bases and J dropped 4 bases, with 7 bases sitting between them. The CDR3 bases are TGTGCCAGCAGTTCTAGTGGAGAGACCCAGTACTTC. Translated: CASSSSGETQYF.

The chain has TRBV5-1 and TRBJ1-6; TRBD1 matches 7 bases. V lost 6 bases, J lost 1 base, and 4 bases stayed unmatched. CDR1 and CDR2 from the germline V gene are SGHRS and YFSETQ. The CDR3 runs 15 residues. CDR3 DNA: TGCGCCAGCAAGCAGGGGGGATCCTATAATTCACCCCTCCACTTT. Encoded protein: CASKQGGSYNSPLHF. The complete variable domain, with remaining parts taken from reference TRBV5-1 and TRBJ1-6, reads KAGVTQTPRYLIKTRGQQVTLSCSPISGHRSVSWYQQTPGQGLQFLFEYFSETQRNKGNFPGRFSGRQFSNSRSEMNVSTLELGDSALYLCASKQGGSYNSPLHFGNGTRLTVT.

CDR3 protein: CASSPTGDGNTEAFF. The DNA of the CDR3 is TGTGCCAGCAGCCCGACAGGAGATGGGAACACTGAAGCTTTCTTT. The rearrangement links TRBV27 to TRBJ1-1; maybe TRBD1 (6 bases). V lost 6 bases and J lost 1, with 15 bases in between. Looked up from germline, CDR1 is MNHEY and CDR2 is SMNVEV (reference sequence). CDR3 size: 15 residues.

The chain links TRBV5-6 to TRBJ1-2; 7 bases agree with TRBD1. Germline V gene sequence: CDR1 SGHDT, CDR2 YYEEEE. This CDR3 comprises 13 residues. V shed 3 bases, J shed 5 bases, and the junction held 4 bases outside the gene matches. The CDR3 nucleotides are TGTGCCAGCAGCTATGACAGGGCTTATGGCTACACCTTC. It encodes CASSYDRAYGYTF.

CDR3 bases: TGCGCCAGCAGCCGGTTGGGCCCGACCGGGGAGCTGTTTTTT. Translated, it gives CASSRLGPTGELFF. J is TRBJ2-2 and V is TRBV4-3; no definite D call. Germline assignment: CDR1 LGHNA and CDR2 YSLEER. V was shortened by 4 bases and J by 5 bases, with 11 bases between the two germline ends. The CDR3 is 14 amino acids.

This clone was picked up one time. This chain uses TRBV19 with TRBJ2-3; D gene uncertain. Trimming took off 5 bases at V and 3 bases at J, with 12 bases between the two ends. The CDR3 has 14 amino acids. Germline-derived CDR1 and CDR2 are LNHDA and SQIVND (reference sequence). The CDR3 loop reads CASSLWLDTDTQYF. The CDR3 DNA reads as TGTGCCAGTAGTTTGTGGTTGGATACAGATACGCAGTATTTT.

The chain has TRBV4-3 and TRBJ2-2; D assignment may be TRBD1 or TRBD2 (5 bases each). With 0 bases removed from V and 4 bases from J, the gap between germline ends came to 6 bases. Germline V gives CDR1 LGHNA, CDR2 YSLEER. The CDR3 length is 14 residues. The CDR3 DNA follows: TGCGCCAGCAGCCAAGATGGGGGCACCGGGGAGCTGTTTTTT. It yields the protein CASSQDGGTGELFF.

The chain is built from TRBV4-3 and TRBJ2-7; TRBD2 agrees at 8 bases. Germline V gene data show CDR1 as LGHNA and CDR2 as YSLEER. The CDR3 spans 15 residues. Trimming cost V 1 base and J 3 bases; bases outside gene matches: 5. Here the CDR3 DNA reads TGCGCCAGCAGCCAAGTTGGTAGCGGGGACTACGAGCAGTACTTC. It codes for CASSQVGSGDYEQYF.

This rearrangement joins TRBV23-1 to TRBJ2-2, with no clear D. TRBV23-1 is recorded as an ORF, its role being uncertain. The CDR3 runs 15 residues. Trimming cost V 0 bases and J 0 bases, with 5 bases left between them. CDR3 in amino acids: CASSQSTTNTGELFF. The CDR3 DNA reads as TGCGCCAGCAGTCAATCGACAACGAACACCGGGGAGCTGTTTTTT.

V and J are TRBV6-5 and TRBJ2-2; D ambiguous. Germline values: CDR1 MNHEY, CDR2 SVGAGI. CDR3 size: 13 residues. The V end lost 7 bases, the J end lost 6 bases, and 12 bases lay between the germline ends. As DNA, the CDR3 is TGTGCCAGCAAGGAGAATGTTTCCGGGGAGCTGTTTTTT. It specifies CASKENVSGELFF.

The rearrangement joins TRBV24-1 to TRBJ2-2, with 9 nucleotides matching TRBD1. The germline gives CDR1 KGHDR, CDR2 SFDVKD. The CDR3 covers 18 residues. V shed 5 bases, J shed 6 bases, and the junction held 15 bases outside the gene matches. The CDR3 spells CATSAPPGQGVGPGELFF. CDR3 in DNA: TGTGCCACCAGTGCCCCACCGGGACAGGGCGTAGGGCCCGGGGAGCTGTTTTTT.

The chain links TRBV4-3 to TRBJ2-3; 12 bases fit TRBD2. After removal of 4 bases from V and 1 base from J, the junction contained 6 bases not matched to a gene. The CDR3 sequence is 17 residues long. Germline lookup yields CDR1 LGHNA and CDR2 YSLEER. As DNA, the CDR3 is TGCGCCAGCAGCCCCCAACTAGCGGGGGGCGGCACAGATACGCAGTATTTT. It encodes CASSPQLAGGGTDTQYF.

CDR3 nucleotides: TGTGCCAGCGGTCTCCGGACAGGTAGCAATCAGCCCCAGCATTTT. Protein: CASGLRTGSNQPQHF. The V gene is TRBV6-5, the J gene TRBJ1-5, with 7 bases lining up with TRBD1. V lost 8 bases, J lost 0 bases, and 7 bases stayed unmatched. This CDR3 is 15 amino acids long. CDR1 is MNHEY and CDR2 is SVGAGI in the germline V gene.

The chain employs TRBV19 and TRBJ2-1; TRBD2 agrees at 7 bases. Trimming took 3 bases from V and 7 from J; bases not matched to a gene: 3. Germline V gene sequence: CDR1 LNHDA, CDR2 SQIVND (reference sequence). This CDR3 has 13 residues. DNA for the CDR3: TGTGCCAGTAGTATTGGGAGGGAAAATGAGCAGTTCTTC. It yields the protein CASSIGRENEQFF. The complete variable domain, with remaining parts taken from reference TRBV19 and TRBJ2-1, reads DGGITQSPKYLFRKEGQNVTLSCEQNLNHDAMYWYRQDPGQGLRLIYYSQIVNDFQKGDIAEGYSVSREKKESFPLTVTSAQKNPTAFYLCASSIGRENEQFFGPGTRLTVL.

This clone was recorded once. The chain has TRBV7-8 and TRBJ2-5, with TRBD2 matching 9 bases. V dropped 6 bases and J dropped 4; count of bases not matched to a gene: 6. This CDR3 is 14 amino acids long. Germline V CDR1 and CDR2: SGHVS, FQNEAQ. The CDR3 here is CASRGGRGLETQYF. As DNA, the CDR3 is TGTGCCAGCAGGGGCGGGAGGGGCTTAGAGACCCAGTACTTC.

This chain uses TRBV6-6 with TRBJ1-2; D is possibly TRBD1 (6 bases). Germline loops: CDR1 MNHNY, CDR2 SVGAGI (reference sequence). The CDR3 loop spans 12 amino acids. Trimming took off 5 bases at V and 7 bases at J, with 11 bases between the two ends. CDR3 nucleotides: TGTGCCAGCAGTCACGGACAGTTTGGCTACACCTTC. Its protein is CASSHGQFGYTF.

About this clone: The sample carries other DNA sequences with the same CDR3. The chain recombines TRBV18 with TRBJ1-5; 7 bases fit TRBD1. J gave up 4 bases and V 6 bases, and 3 bases lay outside the gene matches. This CDR3 contains 13 residues. Germline lookup yields CDR1 KGHSH and CDR2 LQKENI. CDR3 sequence reads: CASSPTGNQPQHF. As DNA, the CDR3 is TGTGCCAGCTCGCCGACAGGGAATCAGCCCCAGCATTTT.

The V and J genes are TRBV2 and TRBJ1-2, with D maybe TRBD1 (6 bases). The CDR3 length is 15 residues. Germline CDR1 reads SNHLY; CDR2 reads FYNNEI. The V and J ends lost 10 bases and 6 bases respectively, with 24 bases between them. The CDR3 coding sequence is TGTGCCACCGAACCGAGAGGGGGAGGCTTGGATGGCTACACCTTC. It encodes CATEPRGGGLDGYTF.

V gene TRBV5-1 combines with J gene TRBJ2-2, with 9 bases fitting TRBD2. Germline loops: CDR1 SGHRS, CDR2 YFSETQ. This CDR3 spans 18 amino acids. J gave up 4 bases and V 3 bases, and 13 bases lay outside the gene matches. CDR3 in DNA: TGCGCCAGCAGCTCTAGGACAAGGAGTAGCGGGGGCACCGGGGAGCTGTTTTTT. The encoded protein is CASSSRTRSSGGTGELFF.

This clone was seen only a few times. The CDR3 loop reads CASSSISTRGARTEAFF. As DNA, the CDR3 is TGTGCCAGCAGTTCTATAAGCACCCGGGGCGCGAGGACTGAAGCTTTCTTT. The chain has TRBV7-2 and TRBJ1-1, with D perhaps TRBD1 (5 bases). Germline CDR1 reads SGHTA; CDR2 reads FQGNSA. The CDR3 is 17 amino acids. Trimming removed 6 bases from V and 5 bases from J, with 25 bases in between.

The chain is built from TRBV29-1 and TRBJ2-1, with D perhaps TRBD1 (6 bases). This CDR3 is 11 amino acids long. Trimming cost V 7 bases and J 14 bases, with 18 bases left between them. Germline CDR1 SQVTM, CDR2 ANQGSEA. The CDR3 DNA sequence: TGCAGCGCTGACGACAGGCTTCTGGAGTTCTTC. Its translation is CSADDRLLEFF.

This sequence joins TRBV4-3 and TRBJ2-2; the D call may be TRBD1 or TRBD2 (6 bases each). The CDR3 covers 17 residues. Germline V gene sequence: CDR1 LGHNA, CDR2 YSLEER. Trimming left V 0 bases short and J 4 bases short, with 15 bases between. The CDR3 protein is CASSQDLRGVGTGELFF. CDR3 nucleotides: TGCGCCAGCAGCCAAGATCTAAGGGGGGTAGGCACCGGGGAGCTGTTTTTT.

V gene TRBV18 combines with J gene TRBJ2-7; D not certain. The germline V and J ends were trimmed by 3 bases and 3 bases, with 9 bases remaining between them. The CDR3 has 13 amino acids. The germline gives CDR1 KGHSH, CDR2 LQKENI. The CDR3 region has the DNA TGTGCCAGCTCACCCGCCTCCAGCTACGAGCAGTACTTC. The encoded protein is CASSPASSYEQYF.